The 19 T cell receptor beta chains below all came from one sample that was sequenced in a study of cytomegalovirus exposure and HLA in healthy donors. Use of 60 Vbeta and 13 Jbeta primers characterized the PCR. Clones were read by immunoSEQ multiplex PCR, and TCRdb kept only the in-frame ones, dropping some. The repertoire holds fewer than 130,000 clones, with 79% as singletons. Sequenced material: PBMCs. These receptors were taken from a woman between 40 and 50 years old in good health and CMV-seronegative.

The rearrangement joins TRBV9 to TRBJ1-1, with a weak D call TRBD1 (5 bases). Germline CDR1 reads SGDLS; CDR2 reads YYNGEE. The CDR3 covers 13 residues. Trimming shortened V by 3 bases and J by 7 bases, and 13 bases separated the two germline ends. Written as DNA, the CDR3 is TGTGCCAGCAGCGGTGGACACAATAGTGAAGCTTTCTTT. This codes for CASSGGHNSEAFF.

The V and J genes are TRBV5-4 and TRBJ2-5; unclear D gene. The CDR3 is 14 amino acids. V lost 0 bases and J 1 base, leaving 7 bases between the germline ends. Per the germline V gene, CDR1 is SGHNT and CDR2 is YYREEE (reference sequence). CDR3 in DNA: TGTGCCAGCAGCTTGGAGGCTAGCCAAGAGACCCAGTACTTC. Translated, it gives CASSLEASQETQYF.

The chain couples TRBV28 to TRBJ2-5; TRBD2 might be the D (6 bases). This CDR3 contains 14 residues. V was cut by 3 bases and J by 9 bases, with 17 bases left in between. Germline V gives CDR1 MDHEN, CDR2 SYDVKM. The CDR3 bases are TGTGCCAGCAGTTTTTCCAACCCCCCGGGGGCCCAGTACTTC. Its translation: CASSFSNPPGAQYF.

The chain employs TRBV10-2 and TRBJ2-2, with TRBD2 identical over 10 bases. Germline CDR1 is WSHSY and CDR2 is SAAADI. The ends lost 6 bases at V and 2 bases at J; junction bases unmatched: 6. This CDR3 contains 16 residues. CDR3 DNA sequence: TGCGCCAGCAGGCCGGGACTAGCGAGAAACACCGGGGAGCTGTTTTTT. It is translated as CASRPGLARNTGELFF.

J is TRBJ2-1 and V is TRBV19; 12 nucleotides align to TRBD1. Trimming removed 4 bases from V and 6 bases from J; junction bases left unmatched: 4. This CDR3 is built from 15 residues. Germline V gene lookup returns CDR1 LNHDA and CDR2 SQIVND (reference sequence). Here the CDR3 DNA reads TGTGCCAGTAGTACCCGGGACAGGGGGCCCAATGAGCAGTTCTTC. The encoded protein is CASSTRDRGPNEQFF.

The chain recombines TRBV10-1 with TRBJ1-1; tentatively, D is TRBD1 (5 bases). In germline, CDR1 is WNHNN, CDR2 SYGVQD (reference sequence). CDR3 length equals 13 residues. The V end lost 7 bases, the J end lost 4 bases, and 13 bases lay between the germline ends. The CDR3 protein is CASKGSGTTEAFF. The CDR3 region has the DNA TGCGCCAGCAAGGGCAGCGGGACCACTGAAGCTTTCTTT.

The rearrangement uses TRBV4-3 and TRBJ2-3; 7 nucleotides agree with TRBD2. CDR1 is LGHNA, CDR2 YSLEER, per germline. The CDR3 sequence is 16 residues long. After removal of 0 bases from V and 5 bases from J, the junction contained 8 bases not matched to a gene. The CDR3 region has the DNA TGCGCCAGCAGCCAAGAGGGAGCGGGATTGGGAGATACGCAGTATTTT. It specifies CASSQEGAGLGDTQYF.

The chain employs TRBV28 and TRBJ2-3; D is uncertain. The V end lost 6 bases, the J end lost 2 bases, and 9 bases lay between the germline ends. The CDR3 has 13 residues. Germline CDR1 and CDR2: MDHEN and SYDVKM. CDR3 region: CASRAVFTDTQYF. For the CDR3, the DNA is TGTGCCAGCAGGGCAGTGTTCACAGATACGCAGTATTTT. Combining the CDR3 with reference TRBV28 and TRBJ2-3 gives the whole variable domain DVKVTQSSRYLVKRTGEKVFLECVQDMDHENMFWYRQDPGLGLRLIYFSYDVKMKEKGDIPEGYSVSREKKERFSLILESASTNQTSMYLCASRAVFTDTQYFGPGTRLTVL.

CDR3 nucleotides: TGTGCCTGGAGTCTCGAGGAAGACACTGAAGCTTTCTTT. Its protein product is CAWSLEEDTEAFF. V gene TRBV30 combines with J gene TRBJ1-1; D unclear. Germline values: CDR1 GTSNPN, CDR2 SVGIG (reference sequence). This CDR3 region has 13 residues. The germline V and J ends were trimmed by 2 bases and 3 bases, with 10 bases remaining between them.

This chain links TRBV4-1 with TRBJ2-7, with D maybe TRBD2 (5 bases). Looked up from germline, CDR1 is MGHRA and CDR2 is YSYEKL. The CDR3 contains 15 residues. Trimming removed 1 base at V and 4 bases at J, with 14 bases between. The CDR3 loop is CASSQGLASEYEQYF. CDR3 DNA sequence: TGCGCCAGCAGCCAAGGGCTAGCTTCGGAGTACGAGCAGTACTTC.

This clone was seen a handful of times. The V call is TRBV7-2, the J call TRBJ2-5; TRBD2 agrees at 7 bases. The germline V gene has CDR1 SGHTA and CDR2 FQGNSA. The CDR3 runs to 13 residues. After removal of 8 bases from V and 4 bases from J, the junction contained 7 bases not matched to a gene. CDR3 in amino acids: CASRQAGLETQYF. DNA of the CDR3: TGTGCCAGCCGCCAAGCGGGGTTAGAGACCCAGTACTTC.

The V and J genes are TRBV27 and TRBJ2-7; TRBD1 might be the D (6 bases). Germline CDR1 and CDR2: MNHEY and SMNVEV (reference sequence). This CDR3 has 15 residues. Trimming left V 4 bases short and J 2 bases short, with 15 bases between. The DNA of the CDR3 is TGTGCCAGCAGTTACAGCAGGGGCCAAACCTACGAGCAGTACTTC. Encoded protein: CASSYSRGQTYEQYF.

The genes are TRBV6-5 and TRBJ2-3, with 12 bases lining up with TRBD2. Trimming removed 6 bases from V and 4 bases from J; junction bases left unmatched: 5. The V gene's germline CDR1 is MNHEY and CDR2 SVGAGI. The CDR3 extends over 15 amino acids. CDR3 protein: CASRYLAGGPDTQYF. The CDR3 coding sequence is TGTGCCAGCAGGTATCTAGCGGGAGGGCCAGATACGCAGTATTTT.

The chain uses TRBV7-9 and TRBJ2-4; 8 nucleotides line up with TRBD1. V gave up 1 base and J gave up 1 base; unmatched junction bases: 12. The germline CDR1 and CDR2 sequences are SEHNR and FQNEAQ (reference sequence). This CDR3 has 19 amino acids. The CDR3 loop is CASSLELAWTGPAKNIQYF. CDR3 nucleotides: TGTGCCAGCAGCTTAGAGTTGGCCTGGACAGGGCCGGCCAAAAACATTCAGTACTTC.

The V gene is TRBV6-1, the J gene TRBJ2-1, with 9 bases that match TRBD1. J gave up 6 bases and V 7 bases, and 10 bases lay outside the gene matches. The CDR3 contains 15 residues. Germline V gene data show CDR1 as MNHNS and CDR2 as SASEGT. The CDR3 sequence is CASTPIGTGPNEQFF. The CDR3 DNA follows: TGTGCCAGCACTCCGATCGGGACAGGGCCCAATGAGCAGTTCTTC.

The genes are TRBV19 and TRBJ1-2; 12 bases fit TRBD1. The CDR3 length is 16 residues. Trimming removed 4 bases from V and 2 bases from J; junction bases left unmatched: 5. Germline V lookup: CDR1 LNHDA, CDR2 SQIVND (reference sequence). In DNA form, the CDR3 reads TGTGCCAGTAGTAACCCCGGGACAGGGGGCAACTATGGCTACACCTTC. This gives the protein CASSNPGTGGNYGYTF. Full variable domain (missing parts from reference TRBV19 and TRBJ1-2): DGGITQSPKYLFRKEGQNVTLSCEQNLNHDAMYWYRQDPGQGLRLIYYSQIVNDFQKGDIAEGYSVSREKKESFPLTVTSAQKNPTAFYLCASSNPGTGGNYGYTFGSGTRLTVV.

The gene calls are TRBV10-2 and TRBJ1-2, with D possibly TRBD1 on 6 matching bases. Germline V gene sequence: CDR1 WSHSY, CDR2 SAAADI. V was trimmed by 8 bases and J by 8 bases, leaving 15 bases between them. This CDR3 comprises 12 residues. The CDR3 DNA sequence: TGCGCCAGCCTCCGGACAGCTAAGGGCTACACCTTC. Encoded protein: CASLRTAKGYTF.

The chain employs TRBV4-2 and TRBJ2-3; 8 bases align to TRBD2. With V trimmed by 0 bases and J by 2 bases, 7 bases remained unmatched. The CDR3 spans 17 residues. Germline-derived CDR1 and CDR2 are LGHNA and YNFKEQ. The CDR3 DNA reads TGTGCCAGCAGCCAAGATTGGGCTAGCGGGCTCACAGATACGCAGTATTTT. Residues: CASSQDWASGLTDTQYF.

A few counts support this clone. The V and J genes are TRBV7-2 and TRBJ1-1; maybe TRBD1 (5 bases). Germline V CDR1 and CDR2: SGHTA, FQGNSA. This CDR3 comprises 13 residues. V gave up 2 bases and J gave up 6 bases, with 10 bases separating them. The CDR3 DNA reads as TGTGCCAGCAGCTTACAGGGCGGGGCTGAAGCTTTCTTT. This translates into CASSLQGGAEAFF.